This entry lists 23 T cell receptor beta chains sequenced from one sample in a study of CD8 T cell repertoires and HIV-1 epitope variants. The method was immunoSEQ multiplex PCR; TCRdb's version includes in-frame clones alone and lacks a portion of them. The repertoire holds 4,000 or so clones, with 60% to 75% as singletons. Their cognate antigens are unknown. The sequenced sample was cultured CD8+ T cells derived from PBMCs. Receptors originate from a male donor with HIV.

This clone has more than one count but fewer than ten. The CDR3, as DNA: TGTGCCAGCAGTCCTAACCCGGGGCCCTACGAGCAGTACTTC. This sequence encodes CASSPNPGPYEQYF. The chain employs TRBV27 and TRBJ2-7; D is perhaps TRBD1 or TRBD2 (5 bases each). CDR3 length: 14 residues. The germline V gene has CDR1 MNHEY and CDR2 SMNVEV (reference sequence). The V gene lost 5 bases and the J gene lost 2 bases, with 13 bases spanning the gap.

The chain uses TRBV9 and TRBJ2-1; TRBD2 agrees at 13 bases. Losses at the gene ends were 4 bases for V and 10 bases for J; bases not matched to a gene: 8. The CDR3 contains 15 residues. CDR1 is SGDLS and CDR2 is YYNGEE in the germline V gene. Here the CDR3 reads CASSPWTSGGREQFF. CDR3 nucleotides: TGTGCCAGCAGCCCCTGGACTAGCGGGGGCCGGGAGCAGTTCTTC.

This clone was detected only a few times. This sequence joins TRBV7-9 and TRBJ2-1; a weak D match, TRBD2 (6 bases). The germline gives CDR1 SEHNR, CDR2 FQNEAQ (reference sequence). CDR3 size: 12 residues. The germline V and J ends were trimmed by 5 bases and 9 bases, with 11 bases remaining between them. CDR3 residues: CASSPTGGEQFF. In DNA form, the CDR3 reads TGTGCCAGCAGCCCCACCGGGGGTGAGCAGTTCTTC.

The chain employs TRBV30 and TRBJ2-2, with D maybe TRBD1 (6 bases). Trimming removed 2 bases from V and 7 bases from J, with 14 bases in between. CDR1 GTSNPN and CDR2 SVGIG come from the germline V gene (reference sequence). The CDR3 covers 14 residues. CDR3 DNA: TGTGCCTGGAGTCTTGTTACAGGGAACGGGGAGCTGTTTTTT. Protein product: CAWSLVTGNGELFF.

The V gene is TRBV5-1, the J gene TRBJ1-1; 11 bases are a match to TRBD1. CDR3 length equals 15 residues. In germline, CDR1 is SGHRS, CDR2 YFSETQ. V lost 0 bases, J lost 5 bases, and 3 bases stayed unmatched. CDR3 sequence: CASSLEGTGGTEAFF. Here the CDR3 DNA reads TGCGCCAGCAGCTTGGAAGGGACAGGGGGAACTGAAGCTTTCTTT.

This CDR3 is CATSRDRGLNTEAFF. DNA of the CDR3: TGTGCCACCAGCAGAGACCGGGGTTTAAACACTGAAGCTTTCTTT. The chain joins TRBV15 to TRBJ1-1; no reliable D call. The germline gives CDR1 LNHNV, CDR2 YYDKDF (reference sequence). V dropped 0 bases and J dropped 2 bases, with 10 bases sitting between them. The CDR3 is made up of 15 amino acids.

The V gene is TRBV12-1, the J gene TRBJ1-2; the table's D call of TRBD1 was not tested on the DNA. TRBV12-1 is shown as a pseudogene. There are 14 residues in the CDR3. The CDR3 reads CASSSPQGGYGYTF. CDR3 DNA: TGTGCCAGCAGCTCCCCCCAGGGGGGCTATGGCTACACCTTC.

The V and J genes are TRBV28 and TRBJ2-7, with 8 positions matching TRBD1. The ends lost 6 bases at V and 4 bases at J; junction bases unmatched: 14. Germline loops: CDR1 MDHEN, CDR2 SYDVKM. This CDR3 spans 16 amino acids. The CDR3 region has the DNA TGTGCCAGCAGCTGGCAGTCGACCAGGGGGCTATACGAGCAGTACTTC. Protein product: CASSWQSTRGLYEQYF.

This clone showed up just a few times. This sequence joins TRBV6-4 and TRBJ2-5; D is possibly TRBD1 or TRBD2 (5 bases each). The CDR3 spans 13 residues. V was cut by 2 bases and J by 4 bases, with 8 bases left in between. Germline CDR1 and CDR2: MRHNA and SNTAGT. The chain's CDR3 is CASSDRGRETQYF. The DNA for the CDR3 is TGTGCCAGCAGTGACAGGGGACGAGAGACCCAGTACTTC.

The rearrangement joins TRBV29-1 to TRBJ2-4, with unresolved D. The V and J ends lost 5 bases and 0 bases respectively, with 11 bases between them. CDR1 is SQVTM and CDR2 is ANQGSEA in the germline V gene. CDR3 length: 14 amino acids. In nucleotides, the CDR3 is TGCAGCGTTCGGGCGGCCCTAGCCAAAAACATTCAGTACTTC. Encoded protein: CSVRAALAKNIQYF. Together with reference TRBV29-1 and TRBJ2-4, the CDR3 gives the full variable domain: SAVISQKPSRDICQRGTSLTIQCQVDSQVTMMFWYRQQPGQSLTLIATANQGSEATYESGFVIDKFPISRPNLTFSTLTVSNMSPEDSSIYLCSVRAALAKNIQYFGAGTRLSVL.

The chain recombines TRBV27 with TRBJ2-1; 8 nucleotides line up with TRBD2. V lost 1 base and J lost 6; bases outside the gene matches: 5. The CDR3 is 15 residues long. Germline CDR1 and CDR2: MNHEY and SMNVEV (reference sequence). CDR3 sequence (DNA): TGTGCCAGCAGTTTATTGGGACTAGGTACCAATGAGCAGTTCTTC. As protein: CASSLLGLGTNEQFF.

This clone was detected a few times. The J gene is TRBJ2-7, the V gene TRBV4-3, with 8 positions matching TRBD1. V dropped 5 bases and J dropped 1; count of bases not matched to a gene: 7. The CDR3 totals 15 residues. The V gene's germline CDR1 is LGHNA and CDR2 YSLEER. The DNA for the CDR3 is TGCGCCAGCAGCAAACAGAGGACAGGGTCCTACGAGCAGTACTTC. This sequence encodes CASSKQRTGSYEQYF.

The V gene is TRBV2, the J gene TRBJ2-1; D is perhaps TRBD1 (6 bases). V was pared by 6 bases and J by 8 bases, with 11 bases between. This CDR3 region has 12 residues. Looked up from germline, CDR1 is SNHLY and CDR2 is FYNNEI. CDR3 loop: CASSWAGDEQFF. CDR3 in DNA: TGTGCCAGCAGCTGGGCAGGGGATGAGCAGTTCTTC.

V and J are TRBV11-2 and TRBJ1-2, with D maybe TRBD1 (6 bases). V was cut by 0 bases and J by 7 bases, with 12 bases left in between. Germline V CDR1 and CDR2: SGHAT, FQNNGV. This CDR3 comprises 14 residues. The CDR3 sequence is CASSLEGLGAGYTF. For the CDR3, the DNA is TGTGCCAGCAGCTTAGAAGGTTTGGGGGCTGGCTACACCTTC.

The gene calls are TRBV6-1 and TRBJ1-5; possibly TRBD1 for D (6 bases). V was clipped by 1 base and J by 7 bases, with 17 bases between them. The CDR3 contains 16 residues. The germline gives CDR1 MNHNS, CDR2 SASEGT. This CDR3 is CASSEDPQGIFQPQHF. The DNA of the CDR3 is TGTGCCAGCAGTGAAGACCCTCAGGGGATATTCCAGCCCCAGCATTTT.

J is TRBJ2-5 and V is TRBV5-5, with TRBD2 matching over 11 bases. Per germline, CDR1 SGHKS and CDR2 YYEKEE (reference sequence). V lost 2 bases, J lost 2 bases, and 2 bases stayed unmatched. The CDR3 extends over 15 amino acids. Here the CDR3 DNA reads TGTGCCAGCAGCTTTTCTAGCGGGGGGCAAGAGACCCAGTACTTC. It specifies CASSFSSGGQETQYF. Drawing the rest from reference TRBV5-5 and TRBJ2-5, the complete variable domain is DAGVTQSPTHLIKTRGQQVTLRCSPISGHKSVSWYQQVLGQGPQFIFQYYEKEERGRGNFPDRFSARQFPNYSSELNVNALLLGDSALYLCASSFSSGGQETQYFGPGTRLLVL.

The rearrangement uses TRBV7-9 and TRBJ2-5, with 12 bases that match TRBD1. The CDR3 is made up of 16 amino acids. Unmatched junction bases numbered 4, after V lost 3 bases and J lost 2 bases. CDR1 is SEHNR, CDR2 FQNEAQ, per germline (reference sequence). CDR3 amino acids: CASSFLGQGAQETQYF. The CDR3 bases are TGTGCCAGCAGCTTTTTGGGACAGGGGGCTCAAGAGACCCAGTACTTC.

In DNA, the CDR3 is TGTGCCAGCAGCTTGGGTACATCGTACTATGGCTACACCTTC. Its protein product is CASSLGTSYYGYTF. The chain combines TRBV5-8 with TRBJ1-2; D not certain. V lost 0 bases to trimming and J lost 3 bases, with 9 bases between them. The CDR3 spans 14 residues. Germline lookup yields CDR1 SGHTS and CDR2 YDEGEE.

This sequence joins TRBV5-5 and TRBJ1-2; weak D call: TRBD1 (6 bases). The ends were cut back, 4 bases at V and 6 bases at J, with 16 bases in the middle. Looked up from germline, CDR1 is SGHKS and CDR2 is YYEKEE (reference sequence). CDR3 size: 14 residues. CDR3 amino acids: CASSPTTGQDGYTF. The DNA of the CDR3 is TGTGCCAGCAGCCCAACAACAGGGCAGGATGGCTACACCTTC. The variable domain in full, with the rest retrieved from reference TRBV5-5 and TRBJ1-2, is DAGVTQSPTHLIKTRGQQVTLRCSPISGHKSVSWYQQVLGQGPQFIFQYYEKEERGRGNFPDRFSARQFPNYSSELNVNALLLGDSALYLCASSPTTGQDGYTFGSGTRLTVV.

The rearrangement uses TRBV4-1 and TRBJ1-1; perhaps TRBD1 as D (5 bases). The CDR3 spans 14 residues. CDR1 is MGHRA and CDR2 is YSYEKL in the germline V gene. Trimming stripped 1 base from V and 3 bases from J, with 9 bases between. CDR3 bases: TGCGCCAGCAGCCAAGGAGGGGTTGACACTGAAGCTTTCTTT. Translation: CASSQGGVDTEAFF.

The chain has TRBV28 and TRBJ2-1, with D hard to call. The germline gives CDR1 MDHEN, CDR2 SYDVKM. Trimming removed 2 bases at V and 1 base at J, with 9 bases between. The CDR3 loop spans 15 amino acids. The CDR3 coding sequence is TGTGCCAGCAGTTTAGTTGGGGTTTCCTACAATGAGCAGTTCTTC. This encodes CASSLVGVSYNEQFF.

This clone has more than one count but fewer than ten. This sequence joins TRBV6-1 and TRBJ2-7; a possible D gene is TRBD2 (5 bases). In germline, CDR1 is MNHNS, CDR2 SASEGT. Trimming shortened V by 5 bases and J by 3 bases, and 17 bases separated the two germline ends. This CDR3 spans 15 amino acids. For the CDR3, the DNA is TGTGCCAGCAGTACCCTCGAGGGTCTAATCTACGAGCAGTACTTC. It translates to CASSTLEGLIYEQYF.

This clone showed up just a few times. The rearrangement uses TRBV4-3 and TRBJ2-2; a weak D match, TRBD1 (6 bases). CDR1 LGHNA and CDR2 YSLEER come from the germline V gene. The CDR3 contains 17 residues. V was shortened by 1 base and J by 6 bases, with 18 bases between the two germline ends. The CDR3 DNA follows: TGCGCCAGCAGCCAAGTCCCCTTCCGAGGGGGAGCCGGGGAGCTGTTTTTT. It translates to CASSQVPFRGGAGELFF.